This entry describes one T cell receptor beta chain. Its antigen is unknown. This entry belongs to a study of shared clonotypes between healthy human individuals. The data were produced by immunoSEQ multiplex PCR, yet TCRdb's version contains in-frame clones alone and is incomplete. The table shows approximately 620,000 clones, with about 97% occurring only once. Division of CD4+ cells produced a CD45RA+ naive subset and a CD45RA-negative memory subset. The V end lost 7 bases, the J end lost 8 bases, and 18 bases lay between the germline ends. The germline V gene encodes CDR1 MNHEY and CDR2 SVGAGI. CDR3 length: 15 amino acids. Regarding the study as a whole: In this cohort, only blood was sampled, and tissue repertoires likely differ.

The chain is built from TRBV6-5 and TRBJ1-6, with D unresolved. The receptor's source is a woman aged 30 to 39 in good health. Sequenced input: naive CD4+ T cells sorted from blood. Subset: CD45RA+ positively selected. The CDR3 sequence: CASKVPRAWDSPLHF. In nucleotides, the CDR3 is TGTGCCAGCAAGGTCCCCCGAGCCTGGGATTCACCCCTCCACTTT.